This TCR beta chain originates from a study of identical twins. Study results and caveats: It was cross-sectional statistical analysis, not following the same donors, that the conclusions relied on.

Healthy Caucasians supplied all donations. As for this clonotype: The antigen is unknown. The CDR3 end shows no conserved phenylalanine or tryptophan, and so a read error is likely.

cDNA carried unique molecular identifiers, and a universal primer site was added by template switching. TCRdb re-called the 5' RACE reads through MiXCR, storing one row per CDR3 protein. The sample lists under 900,000 distinct CDR3 sequences; over 9% were seen once. The data also belong to a second study, concerning yellow fever vaccine responses in identical twins. That report adds: In identical twins, vaccine T cell responses appeared partly shared and partly individual.

This receptor was obtained from a woman between 18 and 29 years old in good health. The sequencing input was PBMCs.

The CDR3 reads CASSEANGGNNEQFS. CDR3 DNA sequence: TGTGCCAGCAGTGAAGCAAACGGGGGGAACAATGAGCAGTTCTCC. The V gene is TRBV6-1, the J gene TRBJ2-1, with 7 bases aligning to TRBD2. V lost 0 bases to trimming and J lost 5 bases; unmatched junction nucleotides: 4. In germline, CDR1 is MNHNS, CDR2 SASEGT. The CDR3 runs to 15 residues.